These 3 T cell receptor beta chains came from one sample sequenced in a study of shared clonotypes between healthy human individuals (dated by TCRdb to 2020 to 2022). The library was generated by the immunoSEQ multiplex PCR assay. The clones in this table, taken by TCRdb from immuneACCESS, are in-frame only. Not every clone is retained; where verified, under half of the shortfall comes from an unresolved V gene, and the cause of the rest is unknown. In all, the sample holds 980,000 or so clones, and 76% of those were seen once. The ten largest make up about 1.5% of the sample. The sequenced sample was memory CD4+ T cells sorted from blood. This sample's cell subset or site label indicates: CD45RA-negative fraction. Receptor source: a young man in good health.

The V gene is TRBV6-5, the J gene TRBJ1-2, with no clear D. Trimming left V 6 bases short and J 0 bases short, with 14 bases between. The CDR3 loop spans 15 amino acids. Germline V gene lookup returns CDR1 MNHEY and CDR2 SVGAGI. CDR3 sequence: CASSGSRQSNYGYTF. The CDR3 DNA reads as TGTGCCAGCAGCGGGTCGCGCCAGTCTAACTATGGCTACACCTTC.

CDR3 residues: CASSLMGSSGNTIYF. Written as DNA, the CDR3 is TGTGCCAGCAGTTTAATGGGAAGCTCTGGAAACACCATATATTTT. This chain connects TRBV28 to TRBJ1-3; D gene unclear. With 2 bases removed from V and 0 bases from J, the gap between germline ends came to 8 bases. Germline V lookup: CDR1 MDHEN, CDR2 SYDVKM. The CDR3 runs to 15 residues.

The chain has TRBV21-1 and TRBJ1-4; no check of the table's D call, TRBD1, against the DNA was made. TRBV21-1 is annotated as a pseudogene. This CDR3 comprises 16 residues. CDR3 coding DNA: TGTGCCAGCAGCACCAGACAGGGGGCCGCTAATGAAAAACTGTTTTTT. This gives the protein CASSTRQGAANEKLFF.